The 30 T cell receptor beta chains given below trace back to one sample, sequenced in a study of blood T cells in healthy people across ages. Combining a sample-barcoded 5' primer with a J-beta primer mix, a second PCR ran for about 6 to 11 cycles. TCRdb recomputed calls from the 5' RACE reads with MiXCR, one row per CDR3 protein. The sample carries 650,000 to 800,000 distinct CDR3 sequences, roughly 44% recorded once. The specimen sequenced was blood. The receptors originated from a man between 60 and 75 years old in good health.

This chain uses TRBV10-3 with TRBJ1-2; 8 bases align to TRBD1. Germline-derived CDR1 and CDR2 are ENHRY and SYGVKD. The V gene end was trimmed by 6 bases and the J gene end by 4 bases; junction bases not matched to a gene: 10. CDR3 size: 15 residues. The CDR3 coding sequence is TGTGCCATCAGACCGGACAGGGATAGTCTCTATGGCTACACCTTC. Amino acids: CAIRPDRDSLYGYTF.

This clonotype has just one count. The V and J genes are TRBV5-1 and TRBJ2-3; 9 nucleotides agree with TRBD2. CDR3 size: 16 residues. From germline, CDR1 is SGHRS and CDR2 YFSETQ. The J segment lost 5 bases and the V segment lost 0 bases, leaving 7 bases of the junction unmatched. The CDR3 reads CASSLANAGGQDTQYF. The CDR3 nucleotides read TGCGCCAGCAGCTTGGCCAATGCGGGGGGGCAAGATACGCAGTATTTT.

This chain links TRBV7-2 with TRBJ2-1, with D maybe TRBD1 (6 bases). Trimming removed 4 bases from V and 10 bases from J, with 14 bases in between. The germline gives CDR1 SGHTA, CDR2 FQGNSA. CDR3 length equals 13 residues. In DNA form, the CDR3 reads TGTGCCAGCAGCTCGAGGACAGCCGCAGAGCAGTTCTTC. The encoded protein is CASSSRTAAEQFF.

This clonotype has a handful of counts. This chain's CDR3 is CASSKEARKPYGYTF. CDR3 nucleotide sequence: TGTGCCAGCAGCAAAGAAGCCAGAAAGCCCTATGGTTACACCTTC. The gene calls are TRBV21-1 and TRBJ1-2. TRBV21-1 is listed as a pseudogene. The CDR3 consists of 15 residues.

The V call is TRBV5-1, the J call TRBJ2-4; D possibly corresponds to TRBD2 (6 bases). In germline, CDR1 is SGHRS, CDR2 YFSETQ. Trimming left V 0 bases short and J 13 bases short, with 17 bases between. This CDR3 is 14 amino acids long. In DNA form, the CDR3 reads TGCGCCAGCAGCTTGGTCTGGGGAACGGGGGAGCAGTACTTC. Protein sequence: CASSLVWGTGEQYF.

The J gene is TRBJ2-5, the V gene TRBV7-2; 12 positions match TRBD2. The V segment lost 6 bases and the J segment 5 bases; nucleotides outside the gene matches: 4. CDR1 SGHTA and CDR2 FQGNSA come from the germline V gene. The CDR3 has 14 residues. CDR3 nucleotides: TGTGCCAGCAGGCCTAGCGGGAGGGGGGAGACCCAGTACTTC. Protein sequence: CASRPSGRGETQYF.

The gene calls are TRBV5-1 and TRBJ2-6; D not resolved. Germline V gene data show CDR1 as SGHRS and CDR2 as YFSETQ. Trimming took 4 bases from V and 0 from J, leaving 8 bases between them. The CDR3 runs 15 residues. The CDR3: CASSPASSGANVLTF. CDR3 nucleotide sequence: TGCGCCAGCAGCCCGGCCAGCTCTGGGGCCAACGTCCTGACTTTC. The whole variable domain, remainder taken from reference TRBV5-1 and TRBJ2-6, is KAGVTQTPRYLIKTRGQQVTLSCSPISGHRSVSWYQQTPGQGLQFLFEYFSETQRNKGNFPGRFSGRQFSNSRSEMNVSTLELGDSALYLCASSPASSGANVLTFGAGSRLTVL.

This clonotype came up many times. This chain uses TRBV29-1 with TRBJ2-4; D might be TRBD1 or TRBD2, each matching 5 bases. CDR1 is SQVTM and CDR2 is ANQGSEA in the germline V gene. The CDR3 covers 12 residues. V was clipped by 5 bases and J by 7 bases, with 12 bases between them. CDR3 sequence reads: CSVRGDGNIQYF. The CDR3 DNA sequence: TGCAGCGTTCGGGGCGATGGGAACATTCAGTACTTC. Filled out from reference TRBV29-1 and TRBJ2-4, the complete variable domain reads SAVISQKPSRDICQRGTSLTIQCQVDSQVTMMFWYRQQPGQSLTLIATANQGSEATYESGFVIDKFPISRPNLTFSTLTVSNMSPEDSSIYLCSVRGDGNIQYFGAGTRLSVL.

J is TRBJ1-1 and V is TRBV3-1; unclear D gene. V gave up 2 bases and J gave up 0 bases, with 10 bases separating them. Germline V lookup: CDR1 LGHDT, CDR2 YNNKEL (reference sequence). The CDR3 runs 15 residues. The CDR3 sequence is CASSQFWAVNTEAFF. For the CDR3, the DNA is TGTGCCAGCAGCCAATTTTGGGCAGTGAACACTGAAGCTTTCTTT.

The sample holds many counts of this clonotype. The genes are TRBV5-1 and TRBJ2-7, with D unclear. Germline assignment: CDR1 SGHRS and CDR2 YFSETQ. V shed 0 bases and J shed 2 bases, with 9 bases lying between them. This CDR3 comprises 14 residues. CDR3 bases: TGCGCCAGCAGCTTGGAGGTACAAACCTACGAGCAGTACTTC. Its translation: CASSLEVQTYEQYF.

On this clonotype: This sequence may be a read error, since a much larger clone differs from it by one base. This rearrangement joins TRBV7-9 to TRBJ2-1; the D gene is possibly TRBD1 (6 bases). The CDR3 runs to 14 residues. Germline V gives CDR1 SEHNR, CDR2 FQNEAQ (reference sequence). V was shortened by 2 bases and J by 8 bases, with 13 bases between the two germline ends. The CDR3 is CASSLTGTKDEQFF. For the CDR3, the DNA is TGTGCCAGCAGCTTAACCGGGACAAAGGATGAGCAGTTCTTC.

At least ten counts were recorded for this clonotype. The chain joins TRBV7-3 to TRBJ2-1, with 7 positions matching TRBD1. CDR3 size: 15 residues. Trimming took 2 bases from V and 10 from J; bases not matched to a gene: 11. Germline V gene sequence: CDR1 SGHTA, CDR2 FQGTGA. CDR3 sequence: CASSLDGGQRGEQFF. Here the CDR3 DNA reads TGTGCCAGCAGCTTAGATGGGGGACAGAGGGGAGAGCAGTTCTTC. Full variable domain (rest looked up from reference TRBV7-3 and TRBJ2-1): GAGVSQTPSNKVTEKGKYVELRCDPISGHTALYWYRQSLGQGPEFLIYFQGTGAADDSGLPNDRFFAVRPEGSVSTLKIQRTERGDSAVYLCASSLDGGQRGEQFFGPGTRLTVL.

Regarding this clonotype: Compared with germline, one end of the junction differs, possibly owing to a read error. The V call is TRBV28, the J call TRBJ1-5; TRBD1 agrees at 7 bases. The CDR3 spans 15 residues. CDR1 and CDR2 from the germline V gene are MDHEN and SYDVKM. CDR3 in amino acids: CASNLRGQGNQPQHF. The CDR3, as DNA: TGTGCCAGCAATTTAAGGGGGCAAGGCAATCAGCCCCAGCATTTT.

This rearrangement joins TRBV6-1 to TRBJ2-5; the D gene is possibly TRBD2 (6 bases). This CDR3 is 15 amino acids long. Germline V gene data show CDR1 as MNHNS and CDR2 as SASEGT. Trimming shortened V by 2 bases and J by 3 bases, and 13 bases separated the two germline ends. CDR3 bases: TGTGCCAGCAGTGAACCCGGGAGCGGAAAAGAGACCCAGTACTTC. Translation gives CASSEPGSGKETQYF.

The gene calls are TRBV7-3 and TRBJ2-1; no clear D. The CDR3 totals 13 residues. Between the trimmed V and J ends, which lost 5 bases and 6 bases, there was a span of 11 bases. Per the germline V gene, CDR1 is SGHTA and CDR2 is FQGTGA. The CDR3 DNA reads as TGTGCCAGCAGCCCTGGGGTTTTCAATGAGCAGTTCTTC. This codes for CASSPGVFNEQFF.

This chain connects TRBV4-1 to TRBJ2-7; possible D gene TRBD1, 6 bases. Germline V gene lookup returns CDR1 MGHRA and CDR2 YSYEKL. The CDR3 sequence is 15 residues long. V was clipped by 1 base and J by 2 bases, with 12 bases between them. The CDR3 sequence: CASSQVTGRAYEQYF. The CDR3 DNA follows: TGCGCCAGCAGCCAAGTAACAGGGAGAGCCTACGAGCAGTACTTC.

A few counts support this clonotype. The chain employs TRBV3-1 and TRBJ2-5; TRBD2 matches at 8 bases. Germline CDR1 is LGHDT and CDR2 is YNNKEL (reference sequence). The CDR3 consists of 15 residues. Trimming at V came to 2 bases and at J to 5 bases, leaving 7 bases not matched to a gene. Here the CDR3 DNA reads TGTGCCAGCAGCCAAAGGGCACTAGCGGCGGAGACCCAGTACTTC. Protein: CASSQRALAAETQYF.

The V and J genes are TRBV12-3 or TRBV12-4 and TRBJ1-3; TRBD1 matches at 7 bases. Germline trimming cut 3 bases from V and 2 bases from J; bases unmatched to any gene: 10. This CDR3 has 17 amino acids. CDR3 DNA: TGTGCCAGCAGTTTTTGGACAGGCGAGCTGGCTGGAAACACCATATATTTT. It yields the protein CASSFWTGELAGNTIYF.

There are a few counts of this clonotype. This chain uses TRBV18 with TRBJ2-3; D remains ambiguous. V gave up 3 bases and J gave up 4 bases, with 8 bases separating them. The germline V gene has CDR1 KGHSH and CDR2 LQKENI. The CDR3 extends over 13 amino acids. CDR3 amino acids: CASSPDQADTQYF. CDR3 sequence (DNA): TGTGCCAGCTCACCCGATCAGGCAGATACGCAGTATTTT.

The gene calls are TRBV7-2 and TRBJ2-4; 9 nucleotides line up with TRBD1. The CDR3 totals 16 residues. Germline assignment: CDR1 SGHTA and CDR2 FQGNSA. V lost 5 bases, J lost 1 base, and 6 bases stayed unmatched. CDR3 coding DNA: TGTGCCAGCAGCCCAGGACAGGGGATGGCCAAAAACATTCAGTACTTC. Encoded protein: CASSPGQGMAKNIQYF.

The chain has TRBV7-2 and TRBJ1-1, with D perhaps matching TRBD1 (5 bases). V shed 3 bases and J shed 3 bases, with 11 bases lying between them. The CDR3 covers 14 residues. Germline assignment: CDR1 SGHTA and CDR2 FQGNSA. The CDR3 is CASSLGLRDTEAFF. In DNA form, the CDR3 reads TGTGCCAGCAGCTTGGGGCTCCGGGACACTGAAGCTTTCTTT.

For the CDR3, the DNA is TGTGCCAGCAGTGACGAGGCGGGGGGGCTGACAGATACGCAGTATTTT. Translating it yields CASSDEAGGLTDTQYF. The genes are TRBV6-1 and TRBJ2-3; 9 bases match TRBD2. This CDR3 is built from 16 residues. The germline V gene has CDR1 MNHNS and CDR2 SASEGT. Losses at the gene ends were 3 bases for V and 3 bases for J; bases not matched to a gene: 7.

The V call is TRBV6-5, the J call TRBJ1-2, with TRBD1 identical over 7 bases. CDR1 MNHEY and CDR2 SVGAGI come from the germline V gene. Trimming at V came to 4 bases and at J to 8 bases, leaving 4 bases not matched to a gene. The CDR3 contains 12 residues. CDR3 region: CASSSRTGGYTF. Written as DNA, the CDR3 is TGTGCCAGCAGTTCGAGGACAGGCGGCTACACCTTC.

The sample holds a few counts of this clonotype. The chain joins TRBV3-1 to TRBJ1-2; D not resolved. The V gene lost 0 bases and the J gene lost 3 bases, with 11 bases spanning the gap. This CDR3 has 15 amino acids. The V gene's germline CDR1 is LGHDT and CDR2 YNNKEL (reference sequence). CDR3 sequence reads: CASSQDRDWDYGYTF. CDR3 sequence (DNA): TGTGCCAGCAGCCAAGATCGTGACTGGGACTATGGCTACACCTTC.

There are a few counts of this clonotype. The chain links TRBV10-3 to TRBJ2-5; 12 bases fit TRBD1. The CDR3 loop spans 15 amino acids. CDR1 is ENHRY and CDR2 is SYGVKD in the germline V gene. Trimming cost V 6 bases and J 4 bases; bases outside gene matches: 6. The CDR3 sequence: CAISRGQGAGETQYF. The CDR3 coding sequence is TGTGCCATCAGCCGGGGACAGGGGGCAGGAGAGACCCAGTACTTC.

Concerning this clonotype: This clone may be a read error of a much larger clone one base away. This chain uses TRBV7-9 with TRBJ2-1; TRBD2 matches 9 bases. The trim removed 1 base at V and 2 bases at J, leaving 3 bases unmatched. This CDR3 spans 16 amino acids. In germline, CDR1 is SEHNR, CDR2 FQNEAQ (reference sequence). This chain's CDR3 is CASSLGSSGAYNEQFF. CDR3 sequence (DNA): TGTGCCAGCAGCTTAGGGTCTAGCGGGGCCTACAATGAGCAGTTCTTC. Supplemented by reference TRBV7-9 and TRBJ2-1, the full variable domain reads DTGVSQNPRHKITKRGQNVTFRCDPISEHNRLYWYRQTLGQGPEFLTYFQNEAQLEKSRLLSDRFSAERPKGSFSTLEIQRTEQGDSAMYLCASSLGSSGAYNEQFFGPGTRLTVL.

The chain has TRBV4-1 and TRBJ2-4; D may match TRBD1 or TRBD2 (5 bases each). This CDR3 has 14 amino acids. Trimming cost V 0 bases and J 9 bases, with 12 bases left between them. CDR1 and CDR2 from the germline V gene are MGHRA and YSYEKL. CDR3 in amino acids: CASSQEGAQGIQYF. The CDR3 bases are TGCGCCAGCAGCCAAGAGGGAGCCCAGGGCATTCAGTACTTC.

The chain is built from TRBV10-3 and TRBJ2-7, with D perhaps TRBD2 (7 bases). The CDR3 contains 14 residues. Germline CDR1 and CDR2: ENHRY and SYGVKD. Trimming left V 6 bases short and J 5 bases short, with 17 bases between. CDR3 amino acids: CAIREGGGTDEQYF. In DNA, the CDR3 is TGTGCCATCAGAGAAGGGGGAGGGACGGACGAGCAGTACTTC.

This sequence joins TRBV9 and TRBJ1-6; no definite D call. The ends were cut back, 0 bases at V and 10 bases at J, with 17 bases in the middle. The CDR3 totals 16 residues. Germline V CDR1 and CDR2: SGDLS, YYNGEE. The DNA for the CDR3 is TGTGCCAGCAGCGTAGGGTGGACCCTAAAGGCCTCACCCCTCCACTTT. Translation gives CASSVGWTLKASPLHF.

The chain links TRBV12-5 to TRBJ2-1; 11 bases map to TRBD2. This CDR3 has 16 amino acids. The germline gives CDR1 LGHNT, CDR2 FRNRAP. J gave up 2 bases and V 6 bases, and 6 bases lay outside the gene matches. CDR3 sequence: CASGTRLAGPYNEQFF. DNA of the CDR3: TGTGCTAGTGGAACAAGACTAGCGGGACCCTACAATGAGCAGTTCTTC.